This T cell receptor (beta chain) was captured in a study of cytomegalovirus exposure and HLA in healthy donors. Study information: The same platform used for the approximately 670 first-cohort repertoires was also used for the approximately 120 validation repertoires, as a later analysis reported.

Trimming took 3 bases from V and 3 from J; bases not matched to a gene: 11. The CDR3 is 17 amino acids. Germline V gene sequence: CDR1 LGHNA, CDR2 YSLEER. TCRdb's table, derived via immunoSEQ multiplex PCR, lists solely in-frame clones and lacks some. This sample has 150,000 to 200,000 clones, with about four fifths found just once. Study findings and constraints: In vitro work confirmed that a few CMV-associated chains recognize CMV antigens.

Concerning this clone: Its antigen is undetermined.

The specimen was PBMCs. The chain has TRBV4-3 and TRBJ2-7, with TRBD1 matching over 10 bases. The receptor's source is a young man in good health and CMV-seropositive. The CDR3 DNA follows: TGCGCCAGCAGCCAGGGAGTCCCGGGACAGGGGTTCTACGAGCAGTACTTC. It encodes CASSQGVPGQGFYEQYF.